A selection of T cell receptor beta chains follows, all from one sample in a study of blood T cell repertoires in COVID-19. TCRdb keeps only in-frame clones here, not all; method: immunoSEQ multiplex PCR. The sample carries some 300,000 clones, more than 85% recorded once. The sequenced sample was PBMCs or T cells enriched from blood (not recorded which). Receptor source: a woman under 40 who had been exposed to COVID-19. Each CDR3 is given with its conserved first and last residue. D genes are given only for firm matches. Clone size is shown for a subset of rows, as once, few, many or a class of expanded clone.

j_call: TRBJ2-7; d_call: TRBD1; clone_size: -; v_call: TRBV9; cdr3_nt: TGTGCCAGCAGCGGGACAGGGGCCTACGAGCAGTACTTC; cdr3_aa: CASSGTGAYEQYF
j_call: TRBJ1-1; d_call: -; clone_size: -; v_call: TRBV5-4; cdr3_nt: TGTGCCAGCAGCTTGGCGCAGGCTGGCCAGATGAACACTGAAGCTTTCTTT; cdr3_aa: CASSLAQAGQMNTEAFF
j_call: TRBJ1-1; d_call: TRBD1; clone_size: -; v_call: TRBV12-3/TRBV12-4; cdr3_nt: TGTGCCAGCAGTTTACACAGGGGGGGAGAAGCTTTCTTT; cdr3_aa: CASSLHRGGEAFF
j_call: TRBJ2-3; d_call: TRBD1; clone_size: once; v_call: TRBV18; cdr3_nt: TGTGCCAGCTCACCACGACAGGGCCCCACAGATACGCAGTATTTT; cdr3_aa: CASSPRQGPTDTQYF
j_call: TRBJ1-2; d_call: TRBD1; clone_size: -; v_call: TRBV3-1/TRBV3-2; cdr3_nt: TGTGCCAGCAGCCAAGATGCGGGACAGTACTACTATGGCTACACCTTC; cdr3_aa: CASSQDAGQYYYGYTF
j_call: TRBJ1-2; d_call: TRBD1; clone_size: once; v_call: TRBV28; cdr3_nt: TGTGCCAGCAGCGGACAGGTCCCTAACTATGGCTACACCTTC; cdr3_aa: CASSGQVPNYGYTF
j_call: TRBJ2-7; d_call: TRBD1; clone_size: -; v_call: TRBV4-3; cdr3_nt: TGCGCCAGCAGCCAAACGCCGAACAGGGGTGGCATCTACGAGCAGTACTTC; cdr3_aa: CASSQTPNRGGIYEQYF
j_call: TRBJ1-2; d_call: -; clone_size: -; v_call: TRBV2; cdr3_nt: TGTGCCAGCAGTGCCTTCATGGGCGGCTACACCTTC; cdr3_aa: CASSAFMGGYTF
j_call: TRBJ2-1; d_call: -; clone_size: -; v_call: TRBV13; cdr3_nt: TGTGCCAGCAGCTTAGGCTTAAGGCAGGGGTACAATGAGCAGTTCTTC; cdr3_aa: CASSLGLRQGYNEQFF
j_call: TRBJ2-7; d_call: -; clone_size: -; v_call: TRBV5-1; cdr3_nt: TGCGCCAGCAGCCCCAGGGGCCACGAGCAGTACTTC; cdr3_aa: CASSPRGHEQYF
j_call: TRBJ1-6; d_call: -; clone_size: -; v_call: TRBV27; cdr3_nt: TGTGCCAGCAGTTTCGACGGGAATAATTCACCCCTCCACTTT; cdr3_aa: CASSFDGNNSPLHF
j_call: TRBJ1-3; d_call: TRBD1; clone_size: -; v_call: TRBV6-5; cdr3_nt: TGTGCCGCCTGGACAGGGAGGGCAGGAAACACCATATATTTT; cdr3_aa: CAAWTGRAGNTIYF
j_call: TRBJ1-2; d_call: TRBD1; clone_size: -; v_call: TRBV18; cdr3_nt: TGTGCCAGCTCACCAAGGACAGGGGAGGATTCGGGCGGCTACACCTTC; cdr3_aa: CASSPRTGEDSGGYTF
j_call: TRBJ1-2; d_call: -; clone_size: -; v_call: TRBV5-6; cdr3_nt: TGTGCCAGCAGCTTGACGAGGGTTACGAACTATGGCTACACCTTC; cdr3_aa: CASSLTRVTNYGYTF
j_call: TRBJ1-4; d_call: -; clone_size: -; v_call: TRBV28; cdr3_nt: TGTGCCAGCAGTTTACCCTCAACTAATGAAAAACTGTTTTTT; cdr3_aa: CASSLPSTNEKLFF
j_call: TRBJ2-7; d_call: TRBD2; clone_size: -; v_call: TRBV11-2; cdr3_nt: TGTGCCAGCAGCTTTATACTAGCGGGCACTTACGAGCAGTACTTC; cdr3_aa: CASSFILAGTYEQYF
j_call: TRBJ2-2; d_call: -; clone_size: -; v_call: TRBV7-2; cdr3_nt: TGTGCCAGCAGCTTATTGGGCCGCAACACCGGGGAGCTGTTTTTT; cdr3_aa: CASSLLGRNTGELFF
j_call: TRBJ1-5; d_call: -; clone_size: -; v_call: TRBV5-4; cdr3_nt: TGTGCCAGCAGCTTGGGGCAGGGCCAGCCCCAGCATTTT; cdr3_aa: CASSLGQGQPQHF
j_call: TRBJ1-1; d_call: TRBD1; clone_size: -; v_call: TRBV5-4; cdr3_nt: TGTGCCAGCAGCAGCCCTGGGACAGGGGGAGTTGGGACTGAAGCTTTCTTT; cdr3_aa: CASSSPGTGGVGTEAFF
j_call: TRBJ1-5; d_call: -; clone_size: -; v_call: TRBV6-2/TRBV6-3; cdr3_nt: TGTGCCAGCAGTTTCCCCCTGCGGAGGAAGGATAGCAATCAGCCCCAGCATTTT; cdr3_aa: CASSFPLRRKDSNQPQHF
j_call: TRBJ1-4; d_call: TRBD1; clone_size: -; v_call: TRBV23-1; cdr3_nt: TGCGCCAGCAGTCACCCCACGGGACAGGGAAGTGAAAAACTGTTTTTT; cdr3_aa: CASSHPTGQGSEKLFF
j_call: TRBJ2-3; d_call: -; clone_size: -; v_call: TRBV18; cdr3_nt: TGTGCCAGCTCTCCCGCTCAGGTACTCAGCACAGATACGCAGTATTTT; cdr3_aa: CASSPAQVLSTDTQYF
j_call: TRBJ2-7; d_call: TRBD2; clone_size: -; v_call: TRBV4-2; cdr3_nt: TGTGCCAGCAGCCGACTAGCGGGGGACCACGAGCAGTACTTC; cdr3_aa: CASSRLAGDHEQYF
j_call: TRBJ1-1; d_call: -; clone_size: -; v_call: TRBV7-9; cdr3_nt: TGTGCCAGCAGCGCCCTACTGCGGGCAGTAGCTTTCTTT; cdr3_aa: CASSALLRAVAFF
j_call: TRBJ2-5; d_call: -; clone_size: -; v_call: TRBV2; cdr3_nt: TGTGCCAGCAAGGAGATTGCAGAGACCCAGTACTTC; cdr3_aa: CASKEIAETQYF
j_call: TRBJ1-5; d_call: -; clone_size: -; v_call: TRBV7-8; cdr3_nt: TGTGCCAGCAGCTTTAGCCGGGATCAGCCCCAGCATTTT; cdr3_aa: CASSFSRDQPQHF
j_call: TRBJ1-6; d_call: TRBD1; clone_size: -; v_call: TRBV7-9; cdr3_nt: TGTGCCAGCAGCTCAACGGGACAGGGTGCTTCACCCCTCCACTTT; cdr3_aa: CASSSTGQGASPLHF
j_call: TRBJ2-2; d_call: -; clone_size: -; v_call: TRBV5-1; cdr3_nt: TGCGCCAGCAGCTTGGGATCTACCTTTGATGGCGGGGAGCTGTTTTTT; cdr3_aa: CASSLGSTFDGGELFF
j_call: TRBJ2-3; d_call: TRBD1; clone_size: -; v_call: TRBV3-1/TRBV3-2; cdr3_nt: TGTGCCAGCAGCCAGAGGGTGGGACAGCAGGGAGATACGCAGTATTTT; cdr3_aa: CASSQRVGQQGDTQYF
j_call: TRBJ1-2; d_call: TRBD1; clone_size: -; v_call: TRBV7-8; cdr3_nt: TGTGCCAGCAGCACACGGACAGGGAGCAACTATGGCTACACCTTC; cdr3_aa: CASSTRTGSNYGYTF
j_call: TRBJ2-5; d_call: TRBD1; clone_size: -; v_call: TRBV5-1; cdr3_nt: TGCGCCAGCAGCTGGGACAGGGTAGGCCAAGAGACCCAGTACTTC; cdr3_aa: CASSWDRVGQETQYF
j_call: TRBJ2-5; d_call: TRBD1; clone_size: -; v_call: TRBV6-6; cdr3_nt: TGTGCCAGCAGCCCGCCAGACAGGGGCGAGAAGACCCAGTACTTC; cdr3_aa: CASSPPDRGEKTQYF
j_call: TRBJ1-5; d_call: TRBD1; clone_size: -; v_call: TRBV2; cdr3_nt: TGTGCCAGCAGTCAGACAGGGGGCAATCAGCCCCAGCATTTT; cdr3_aa: CASSQTGGNQPQHF
j_call: TRBJ1-5; d_call: -; clone_size: -; v_call: TRBV24-1; cdr3_nt: TGTGCCACCAGTCAGAGGGCAAAACAGCCCCAGCATTTT; cdr3_aa: CATSQRAKQPQHF
j_call: TRBJ1-1; d_call: TRBD1; clone_size: -; v_call: TRBV7-3; cdr3_nt: TGTGCCAGCAGCCCCTCCCCAATGACAGGGATGAACACTGAAGCTTTCTTT; cdr3_aa: CASSPSPMTGMNTEAFF
j_call: TRBJ2-5; d_call: -; clone_size: -; v_call: TRBV2; cdr3_nt: TGTGCCAGCAGTGAGATGAGGGTGGAGACCCAGTACTTC; cdr3_aa: CASSEMRVETQYF
j_call: TRBJ2-6; d_call: -; clone_size: -; v_call: TRBV7-9; cdr3_nt: TGTGCCCCTAATCCGGCAGTGGGCAGGTTATACTCTGGGGCCAACGTCCTGACTTTC; cdr3_aa: CAPNPAVGRLYSGANVLTF
j_call: TRBJ2-7; d_call: TRBD1; clone_size: -; v_call: TRBV5-6; cdr3_nt: TGTGCCAGCAGCTGGGACAGGTCGTACGAGCAGTACTTC; cdr3_aa: CASSWDRSYEQYF
j_call: TRBJ1-6; d_call: -; clone_size: -; v_call: TRBV4-2; cdr3_nt: TGTGCCAGCAGCCCACATCCCGACAGGAATAATTCACCCCTCCACTTT; cdr3_aa: CASSPHPDRNNSPLHF
j_call: TRBJ2-1; d_call: -; clone_size: -; v_call: TRBV6-1; cdr3_nt: TGTGCCAGCAGTGAGATTCAGCGGTTCTTC; cdr3_aa: CASSEIQRFF
j_call: TRBJ2-5; d_call: TRBD2; clone_size: -; v_call: TRBV9; cdr3_nt: TGTGCCAGCAGCGTAGGGTTCAGCGGGGGGAACCAAGAGACCCAGTACTTC; cdr3_aa: CASSVGFSGGNQETQYF
j_call: TRBJ1-2; d_call: -; clone_size: once; v_call: TRBV18; cdr3_nt: TGTGCCAGCTCGTCTCCGGGACTCCGCGCCCGTAGCTATGGCTACACCTTC; cdr3_aa: CASSSPGLRARSYGYTF
j_call: TRBJ1-2; d_call: -; clone_size: -; v_call: TRBV24-1; cdr3_nt: TGTGCCACCAGTAAGGGAGGGGGATCCTATGGCTACACCTTC; cdr3_aa: CATSKGGGSYGYTF
j_call: TRBJ1-3; d_call: TRBD1; clone_size: -; v_call: TRBV6-6; cdr3_nt: TGTGCCAGCAGGTACCTCCTGGGACAGCAAGGAAACACCATATATTTT; cdr3_aa: CASRYLLGQQGNTIYF
j_call: TRBJ1-5; d_call: TRBD1; clone_size: -; v_call: TRBV18; cdr3_nt: TGTGCCAGCTCACCGACAGGGGATCAGAGGCCCCAGCATTTT; cdr3_aa: CASSPTGDQRPQHF
j_call: TRBJ1-2; d_call: TRBD1; clone_size: -; v_call: TRBV27; cdr3_nt: TGTGCCAGCAGTCAAATGACAGGGCCCCCCACAGGGTATGGCTACACCTTC; cdr3_aa: CASSQMTGPPTGYGYTF
j_call: TRBJ1-1; d_call: TRBD1; clone_size: -; v_call: TRBV5-1; cdr3_nt: TGCGCCAGCAGCAGAGGGACAGAAGACACTGAAGCTTTCTTT; cdr3_aa: CASSRGTEDTEAFF
j_call: TRBJ1-2; d_call: -; clone_size: -; v_call: TRBV5-1; cdr3_nt: TGCGCCAGCAGCTTGGATGGGGGAGGCGGCTACACCTTC; cdr3_aa: CASSLDGGGGYTF
j_call: TRBJ2-2; d_call: -; clone_size: -; v_call: TRBV12-5; cdr3_nt: TGTGCTAGTGACTCTCCGACGGGGAAACACCAAAATACCGGGGAGCTGTTTTTT; cdr3_aa: CASDSPTGKHQNTGELFF
j_call: TRBJ1-5; d_call: -; clone_size: -; v_call: TRBV27; cdr3_nt: TGTGCCAGCAGTTTTGGGGGGAGCAATCAGCCCCAGCATTTT; cdr3_aa: CASSFGGSNQPQHF
j_call: TRBJ1-1; d_call: TRBD1; clone_size: -; v_call: TRBV10-3; cdr3_nt: TGTGCCATCAGTGAGAAACAGGGGGCGGCAAGGAACACTGAAGCTTTCTTT; cdr3_aa: CAISEKQGAARNTEAFF